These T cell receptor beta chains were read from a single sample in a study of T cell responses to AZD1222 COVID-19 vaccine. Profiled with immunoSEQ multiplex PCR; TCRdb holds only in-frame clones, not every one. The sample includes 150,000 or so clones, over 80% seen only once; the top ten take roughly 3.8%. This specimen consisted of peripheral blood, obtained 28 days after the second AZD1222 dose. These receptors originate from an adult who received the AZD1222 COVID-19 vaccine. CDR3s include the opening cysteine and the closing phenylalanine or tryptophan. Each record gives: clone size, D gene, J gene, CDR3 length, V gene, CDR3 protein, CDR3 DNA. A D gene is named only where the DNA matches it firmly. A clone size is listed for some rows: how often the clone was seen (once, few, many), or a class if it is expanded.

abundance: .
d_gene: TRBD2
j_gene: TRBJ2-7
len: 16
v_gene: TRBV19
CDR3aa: CASSTGLAGGTYEQYF
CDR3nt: TGTGCCAGTAGTACTGGACTAGCGGGGGGGACCTACGAGCAGTACTTC

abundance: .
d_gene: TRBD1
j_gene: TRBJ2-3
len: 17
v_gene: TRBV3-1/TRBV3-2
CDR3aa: CASSHREGTGVGDTQYF
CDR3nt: TGTGCCAGCAGCCATCGAGAGGGGACAGGGGTAGGAGATACGCAGTATTTT

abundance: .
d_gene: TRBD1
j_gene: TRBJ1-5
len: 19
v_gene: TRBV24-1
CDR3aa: CATSDLPRSDRGRAQPQHF
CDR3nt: TGTGCCACCAGTGACCTACCTCGGTCCGACAGGGGGCGCGCTCAGCCCCAGCATTTT

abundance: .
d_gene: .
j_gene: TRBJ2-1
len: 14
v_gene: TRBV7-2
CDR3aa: CASSLDRLLGEQFF
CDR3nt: TGTGCCAGCAGCTTAGACAGGTTGTTAGGTGAGCAGTTCTTC

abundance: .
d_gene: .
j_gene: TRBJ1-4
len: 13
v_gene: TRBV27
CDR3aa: CASTSVWSGKLFF
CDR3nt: TGTGCCAGCACTAGTGTCTGGTCTGGAAAACTGTTTTTT

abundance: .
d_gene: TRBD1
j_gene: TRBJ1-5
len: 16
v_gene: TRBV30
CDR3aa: CAWSVHLTGTNQPQHF
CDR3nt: TGTGCCTGGAGTGTACACTTGACAGGGACAAATCAGCCCCAGCATTTT

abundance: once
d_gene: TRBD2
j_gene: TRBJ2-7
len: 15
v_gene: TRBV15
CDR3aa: CATSIDLAGVHEQYF
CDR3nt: TGTGCCACCAGCATCGATCTAGCGGGAGTTCACGAGCAGTACTTC

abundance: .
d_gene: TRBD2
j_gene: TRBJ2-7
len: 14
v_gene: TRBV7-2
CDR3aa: CASSLKLAGAEQYF
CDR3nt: TGTGCCAGCAGCTTGAAGCTAGCGGGAGCCGAGCAGTACTTC

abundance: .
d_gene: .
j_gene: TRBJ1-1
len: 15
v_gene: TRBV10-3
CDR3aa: CAISEYGPMSTEAFF
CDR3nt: TGTGCCATCAGTGAGTATGGGCCAATGAGCACTGAAGCTTTCTTT

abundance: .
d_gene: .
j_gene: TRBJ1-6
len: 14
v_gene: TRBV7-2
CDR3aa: CASSLVGRDPLLHF
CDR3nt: TGTGCCAGCAGCTTAGTAGGTCGAGACCCACTCCTCCACTTT

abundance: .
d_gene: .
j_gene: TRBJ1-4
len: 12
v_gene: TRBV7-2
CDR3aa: CASSTPNEKLFF
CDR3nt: TGTGCCAGCAGCACCCCGAATGAAAAACTGTTTTTT

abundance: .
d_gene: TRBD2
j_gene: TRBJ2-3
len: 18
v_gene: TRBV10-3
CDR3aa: CAISESGLIAGDTDTQYF
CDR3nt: TGTGCCATCAGTGAGTCCGGCCTTATTGCGGGGGACACAGATACGCAGTATTTT

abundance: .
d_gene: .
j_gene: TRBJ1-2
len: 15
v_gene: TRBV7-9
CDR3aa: CASSLVGSTIYGYTF
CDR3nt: TGTGCCAGCAGCTTAGTGGGCAGTACAATCTATGGCTACACCTTC

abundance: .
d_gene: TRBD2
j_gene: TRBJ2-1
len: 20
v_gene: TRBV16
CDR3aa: CASSHVVLAGGLLQTKEQFF
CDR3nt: TGTGCCAGCAGCCACGTCGTATTAGCGGGGGGGCTTCTCCAAACCAAGGAGCAGTTCTTC

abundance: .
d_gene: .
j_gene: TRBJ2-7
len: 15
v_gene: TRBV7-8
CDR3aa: CASSLSGSSSYEQYF
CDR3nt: TGTGCCAGCAGCTTATCCGGCTCCAGCTCCTACGAGCAGTACTTC